This T cell receptor (beta chain) was found in a study of tumor-infiltrating lymphocytes in primary liver carcinoma. There are 15 residues in the CDR3. The germline V gene encodes CDR1 SGHTS and CDR2 YDEGEE. Total RNA amounting to around 530 ng was the source from which TCR beta cDNA was made with a constant-region primer. Sequencing libraries for TCR beta derived from three nested multiplex PCR rounds that used slightly modified ARM-PCR. It was with TRBV1-TRBV30 forward primers and a C-beta reverse primer that the first two PCR rounds were run, at roughly 9 cycles each. One entry per CDR3 protein results from TCRdb running MiXCR on the multiplex PCR reads. Of about 64,000 distinct CDR3 sequences detected, approximately 74% appear once; the ten largest clones hold 30% to 40%. Investigators took RNA and DNA out together from approximately 22-30 mg of unsorted bulk tissue. Comments on this clonotype: The germline gene is not matched at one end of the junction; a read error may be the cause.

The sequenced sample was liver tumor tissue from sampling region 4. The subset: tumor region T4, right-lateral pole. The TCR was taken from a man in his forties or fifties with primary liver carcinoma and hepatitis B virus infection. The J gene is TRBJ1-5, the V gene TRBV5-8; 7 bases are shared with TRBD1. The CDR3 reads CAGSSLRGGNQPQHF. As DNA, the CDR3 is TGTGCCGGCAGCTCCCTTCGAGGGGGCAATCAGCCCCAACATTTT.